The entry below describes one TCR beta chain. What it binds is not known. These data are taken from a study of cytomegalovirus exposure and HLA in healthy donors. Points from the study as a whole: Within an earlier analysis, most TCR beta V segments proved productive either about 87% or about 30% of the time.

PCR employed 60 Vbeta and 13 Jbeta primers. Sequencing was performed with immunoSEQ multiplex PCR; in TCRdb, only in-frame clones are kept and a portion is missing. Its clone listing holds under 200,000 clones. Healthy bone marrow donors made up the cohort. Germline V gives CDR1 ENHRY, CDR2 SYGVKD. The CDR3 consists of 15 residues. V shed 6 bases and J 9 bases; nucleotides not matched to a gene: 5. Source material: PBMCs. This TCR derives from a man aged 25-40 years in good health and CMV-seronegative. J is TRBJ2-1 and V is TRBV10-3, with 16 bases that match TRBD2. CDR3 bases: TGTGCCATCAGAGGGACTAGCGGGAGGGGAGGTGAGCAGTTCTTC. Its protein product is CAIRGTSGRGGEQFF.